This is a list of T cell receptor beta chains from one sample in a study of T cell responses to AZD1222 COVID-19 vaccine. Assay: immunoSEQ multiplex PCR; the TCRdb copy retains only in-frame clones and omits some. The table records 110,000 or so clones, about 90% of them present only once. Sequencing used peripheral blood, obtained on day 0 of AZD1222 vaccination. The receptor source for this set is an adult in good health. Each CDR3 is given with its conserved first and last residue. A D gene is named only where the DNA matches it firmly. Rows give clone size only sometimes, using once, few, many, or a class for an expanded clone.

v_call	clone_size	j_call	d_call	cdr3_nt	cdr3_aa
TRBV19	NA	TRBJ1-6	NA	TGTGCCAGTAGACACCCGGGACGAGGGAATTCACCCCTCCACTTT	CASRHPGRGNSPLHF
TRBV9	NA	TRBJ2-7	TRBD1	TGTGCCAGCAGCGTAGGATCTGACAGGGGATACGAGCAGTACTTC	CASSVGSDRGYEQYF
TRBV27	NA	TRBJ2-7	NA	TGTGCCAGCAAAGGGACGGACTCCTACGAGCAGTACTTC	CASKGTDSYEQYF
TRBV12-3/TRBV12-4	NA	TRBJ1-2	NA	TGTGCCAGCAGCCCTGGACAGAATGGCTACACCTTC	CASSPGQNGYTF
TRBV7-9	NA	TRBJ1-2	NA	TGTGCCAGCAGCGCCCAGGAGGGGGGTGGCTACACCTTC	CASSAQEGGGYTF
TRBV6-5	NA	TRBJ2-2	TRBD1	TGTGCCAGCACCACCGGGACAGTTAACACCGGGGAGCTGTTTTTT	CASTTGTVNTGELFF
TRBV6-1	NA	TRBJ1-5	NA	TGTGCCAGCAGTGACAGGCCTAATCAGCCCCAGCATTTT	CASSDRPNQPQHF
TRBV18	NA	TRBJ2-7	TRBD1	TGTGCCAGCTCATCAAACAAGGCGGGACAGGGGCGCTACGAGCAGTACTTC	CASSSNKAGQGRYEQYF
TRBV6-5	NA	TRBJ2-7	NA	TGTGCCAGCAGTCCCGAGGGGGTTGTTTACGAGCAGTACTTC	CASSPEGVVYEQYF
TRBV4-1	NA	TRBJ2-1	NA	TGCGCCAGCAGCCAAGGAGGGGGAGTCAAATACAATGAGCAGTTCTTC	CASSQGGGVKYNEQFF
TRBV27	NA	TRBJ2-3	NA	TGTGCCAGCAGTTTAGCCCTCCGGGGGTCGAGCACAGATACGCAGTATTTT	CASSLALRGSSTDTQYF
TRBV6-5	NA	TRBJ1-3	TRBD1	TGTGCCAGCAGGACAGGGGCCCCCGACACCATATATTTT	CASRTGAPDTIYF
TRBV10-3	once	TRBJ2-6	NA	TGTGCCATCAGCGGATGGGCTCCGGGGATTCTCTCTGGGGCCAACGTCCTGACTTTC	CAISGWAPGILSGANVLTF
TRBV27	NA	TRBJ1-2	TRBD1	TGTGCCAGCAGTTCCCGGGAGGGGGCCCTGGTTGGCTACACCTTC	CASSSREGALVGYTF
TRBV3-1/TRBV3-2	NA	TRBJ1-4	NA	TGTGCCAGCAGCCCTCGGAGTCGGGATGAAAAACTGTTTTTT	CASSPRSRDEKLFF
TRBV28	NA	TRBJ2-7	TRBD1	TGTGCCAGCAGTTTGGGCACCGGGACAGGGCGGGAGCAGTACTTC	CASSLGTGTGREQYF
TRBV3-1/TRBV3-2	once	TRBJ2-1	NA	TGTGCCAGCAGCCAGGGGTGGGCGGCCCACAATGAGCAGTTCTTC	CASSQGWAAHNEQFF
TRBV5-8	NA	TRBJ1-2	TRBD1	TGTGCCAGCAGCGTTGGACAGGGAGGCTATGGCTACACCTTC	CASSVGQGGYGYTF
TRBV19	NA	TRBJ1-3	NA	TGTGCCACCCTGGAGGGGGGCGGAAACACCATATATTTT	CATLEGGGNTIYF
TRBV30	NA	TRBJ1-2	NA	TGTGCCTGGGCGGGGGTCCTTGGCTACACCTTC	CAWAGVLGYTF
TRBV3-1/TRBV3-2	once	TRBJ2-5	NA	TGTGCCAGCAGCCAAGACATGATTGCGGCAGTAAGGAACCAGTACTTC	CASSQDMIAAVRNQYF
TRBV9	NA	TRBJ2-7	TRBD1	TGTGCCAGCAGCCCAACTGACAGGGCCTACGAGCAGTACTTC	CASSPTDRAYEQYF
TRBV27	NA	TRBJ2-1	TRBD2	TGTGCCAGCAGTTTTGGGAGCGGGAGGGATAATGAGCAGTTCTTC	CASSFGSGRDNEQFF